Listed below are T cell receptor beta chains from one sample, sequenced in a study of cytomegalovirus exposure and HLA in healthy donors. The repertoire was sequenced with immunoSEQ multiplex PCR; TCRdb's copy has only in-frame clones and lacks some. Among about 120,000 clones listed, over 60% were seen once. Specimen: PBMCs. These receptors were obtained from a man younger than 30 in good health and CMV-seronegative. The CDR3 runs from the conserved cysteine through the conserved F or W. Fields, in order: V gene, CDR3 length, clone size, J gene, D gene, CDR3 DNA, CDR3 protein. The D gene is left open where the match is weak. Size is omitted from some rows. Given values are once, few, many or a class for expanded clones.

TRBV2	14	.	TRBJ1-1	TRBD1	TGTGCCAGCAGGGAGGGGGCCCCCAACACTGAAGCTTTCTTT	CASREGAPNTEAFF
TRBV2	15	.	TRBJ1-1	TRBD1	TGTGCCAGCAGCAAGGCCGGGACAGGGAACACTGAAGCTTTCTTT	CASSKAGTGNTEAFF
TRBV30	14	.	TRBJ1-2	.	TGTGCCTGGAGTCGATCGACAACCCCCCTTGGCTACACCTTC	CAWSRSTTPLGYTF
TRBV7-9	16	.	TRBJ1-3	TRBD1	TGTTCCAGCAGCTTTGCTCGTAACAGGGGTTCAGACACCATATATTTT	CSSSFARNRGSDTIYF
TRBV7-9	18	once	TRBJ2-7	TRBD2	TGTGCCAGCAGCTTAGCCGAAACTAGCGGGGCTTTCTCCTACGAGCAATACTTC	CASSLAETSGAFSYEQYF
TRBV10-3	13	.	TRBJ2-7	.	TGTGCCATCGGCCTCAGCGGGTCCCGTGTGCAGTACTTC	CAIGLSGSRVQYF
TRBV9	17	few	TRBJ2-7	TRBD2	TGTGCCAGCAGCGTAGATGGGACTAGCGGGAGGTCCTACGAGCAGTACTTC	CASSVDGTSGRSYEQYF
TRBV27	14	.	TRBJ2-1	.	TGTGCCAGCAGTCGGCGGGGGCCCATCAATGAGCAGTTCTTC	CASSRRGPINEQFF
TRBV6-1	13	few	TRBJ1-6	.	TGTGCCAGCAGTGAAGGGTCAACATCACCCCTCCACTTT	CASSEGSTSPLHF
TRBV6-6	16	.	TRBJ2-1	TRBD2	TGTGCCAGCACGGCCTGGACTAGCGGGGTAAACAATGAGCAGTTCTTC	CASTAWTSGVNNEQFF
TRBV19	16	few	TRBJ2-3	TRBD2	TGTGCCAGCAATCCTACAGCGGGAGGGGCCGCAGATACGCAGTATTTT	CASNPTAGGAADTQYF
TRBV28	15	.	TRBJ1-5	.	TGTGCCAGCACCCCTTCAATAGGGGGCAATCAGCCCCAGCATTTT	CASTPSIGGNQPQHF